The 6 T cell receptor beta chains given below trace back to one sample, sequenced in a study of primary melanoma T cells and metastatic recurrence. Sequenced by immunoSEQ multiplex PCR; TCRdb stores in-frame clones only, minus some. This sample contains approximately 60 clones. The sample was melanoma tumor tissue. These receptors were taken from a human donor with melanoma.

The CDR3 loop is CASSLWGRTGSDGYTF. The CDR3 region has the DNA TGTGCCAGCAGCTTGTGGGGGAGGACAGGGTCGGATGGCTACACCTTC. The chain recombines TRBV11-3 with TRBJ1-2; 8 bases fit TRBD1. CDR3 length: 16 residues. The trim removed 3 bases at V and 6 bases at J, leaving 12 bases unmatched. The germline gives CDR1 SGHNT, CDR2 YENEEA.

This chain connects TRBV19 to TRBJ1-2; TRBD1 might be the D (5 bases). Deletions cut 7 bases from V and 8 bases from J, with 14 bases between. The germline CDR1 and CDR2 sequences are LNHDA and SQIVND (reference sequence). The CDR3 covers 12 residues. The CDR3: CASTQAGSGYTF. CDR3 nucleotide sequence: TGTGCCAGTACCCAAGCAGGGAGCGGCTACACCTTC.

V usage is TRBV28 and J usage is TRBJ1-4, with 9 nucleotides matching TRBD1. V lost 6 bases to trimming and J lost 4 bases; unmatched junction nucleotides: 9. Germline V gives CDR1 MDHEN, CDR2 SYDVKM. CDR3 length: 16 amino acids. The CDR3, as DNA: TGTGCCAGCAGCCGACCGGACAGGGGACTTAATGAAAAACTGTTTTTT. Amino acid sequence: CASSRPDRGLNEKLFF.

V gene TRBV11-3 combines with J gene TRBJ2-7, with TRBD2 matching over 12 bases. V shed 4 bases and J 6 bases; nucleotides not matched to a gene: 7. The V gene's germline CDR1 is SGHNT and CDR2 YENEEA. CDR3 size: 15 residues. Written as DNA, the CDR3 is TGTGCCAGCAGCTGGGCTAGCGGGGGGGCCGGCGAGCAGTACTTC. This translates into CASSWASGGAGEQYF.

The chain combines TRBV29-1 with TRBJ2-3, with TRBD2 matching 9 bases. CDR1 is SQVTM and CDR2 is ANQGSEA in the germline V gene. Losses at the gene ends were 4 bases for V and 0 bases for J; bases not matched to a gene: 5. This CDR3 comprises 15 residues. The CDR3 protein is CSVVWLAGSTDTQYF. Written as DNA, the CDR3 is TGCAGCGTTGTATGGCTAGCGGGGAGCACAGATACGCAGTATTTT.

This sequence joins TRBV30 and TRBJ2-5; perhaps D is TRBD1 or TRBD2 (5 bases each). The length of the CDR3 is 14 residues. Trimming cost V 0 bases and J 4 bases, with 12 bases left between them. Germline V gives CDR1 GTSNPN, CDR2 SVGIG (reference sequence). The CDR3 DNA sequence: TGTGCCTGGAGTGTTGGCGGTGGGGGAGAGACCCAGTACTTC. Its protein is CAWSVGGGGETQYF.